This TCR beta chain was sequenced for a study of T cells in tuberculosis. As for the study in general: A South African cohort included IGRA-negative adolescents, latently infected IGRA-positive adolescents and adults with active tuberculosis.

Produced via immunoSEQ multiplex PCR; TCRdb's table is partial and in-frame only. The sample lists roughly 35,000 clones, just over 90% occurring once. V was clipped by 8 bases and J by 9 bases; unmatched bases: 5. CDR1 and CDR2 from the germline V gene are MNHEY and SVGAGI. CDR3 length equals 12 residues. Adolescents were screened for latent TB by skin test and IGRA. Remarks on this clone: Its matching antigen is unknown.

Study results and caveats: GMM-specific TCRs were nearer to active tuberculosis alpha repertoires, suggesting expansion.

The material sequenced was PBMCs. The rearrangement uses TRBV6-5 and TRBJ2-1; 9 bases are shared with TRBD1. The sequence derives from a donor between 5 and 29 years old with latent tuberculosis or without tuberculosis infection. CDR3 in amino acids: CASGSDRGEQFF. The CDR3 coding sequence is TGTGCCAGCGGATCGGACAGGGGTGAGCAGTTCTTC.